This TCR beta chain was recorded in a study of tumor-infiltrating lymphocytes in primary liver carcinoma. In the study overall: Spanning 4.2 to 10 cm, the tumors were T1-T3 N0M0. The number of productive TCRbeta reads per sample ranged from roughly 3.5 to 7.13 million and was similar across tissue types. Study-wide points: Tumor region pairs overlapped more than did tumor-adjacent and tumor-blood pairs.

Note on this clonotype: Its target is unknown. This may arise from a read error, as a much more abundant clone is one base away.

Germline CDR1 reads WNHNN; CDR2 reads SYGVQD (reference sequence). CDR3 length: 13 residues. From about 19-30 mg of unsorted bulk tissue, DNA and RNA were co-extracted together. Resecting the tumor surgically was how the patients' primary liver carcinoma was treated. Starting material of around 460 ng total RNA yielded TCR beta cDNA via a constant-region primer. Three nested multiplex PCR rounds, a slightly modified ARM-PCR method, built the TCR beta libraries. A C-beta reverse primer and TRBV1-TRBV30 forward primers served in each of the first two PCR rounds, at ten to eleven cycles apiece. TCRdb fed the multiplex PCR reads into MiXCR, producing one record per CDR3 protein. The sample includes about 92,000 distinct CDR3 sequences, approximately 68% of them seen just once.

The chain joins TRBV10-1 to TRBJ1-5; no clear D gene. Material for sequencing was tumor-adjacent normal liver tissue. This clonotype was sampled from a man in his forties or fifties with primary liver carcinoma and hepatitis B virus infection. CDR3 amino acids: CASSENNNKPQHF. CDR3 sequence (DNA): TGCGCCAGCAGTGAAAACAACAATAAGCCCCAGCATTTT.